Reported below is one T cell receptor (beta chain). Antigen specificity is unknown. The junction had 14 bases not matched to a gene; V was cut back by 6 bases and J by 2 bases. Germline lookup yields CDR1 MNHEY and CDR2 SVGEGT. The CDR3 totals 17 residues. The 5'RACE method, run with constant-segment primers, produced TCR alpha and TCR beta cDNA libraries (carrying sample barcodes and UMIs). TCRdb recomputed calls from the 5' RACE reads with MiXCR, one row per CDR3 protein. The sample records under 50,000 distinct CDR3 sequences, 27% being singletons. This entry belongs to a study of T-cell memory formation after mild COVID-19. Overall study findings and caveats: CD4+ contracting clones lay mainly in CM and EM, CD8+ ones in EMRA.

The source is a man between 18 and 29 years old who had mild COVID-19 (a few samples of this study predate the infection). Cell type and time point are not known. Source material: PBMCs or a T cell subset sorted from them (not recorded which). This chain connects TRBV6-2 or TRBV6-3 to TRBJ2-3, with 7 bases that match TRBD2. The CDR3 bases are TGTGCCAGCAGCTCCGCGGTGGCTAGCGGTGACACAGATACGCAGTATTTT. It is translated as CASSSAVASGDTDTQYF.